The source of this T cell receptor (beta chain) is a study of CD8+ T cells in alopecia areata listed by TCRdb under 2018. About the study as a whole: The study used high-throughput TCRbeta sequencing to examine T cell clonal expansion in alopecia areata, in both the C3H/HeJ mouse model and human patients. In humans, TCRbeta sequencing was performed on scalp tissue and on sorted CD4+ and CD8+ peripheral blood T cells from healthy controls and from patients with patchy or totalis/universalis alopecia areata. Scalp clonality was compared across normal scalp (n=4), patchy alopecia areata scalp (n=8), and alopecia totalis/universalis scalp (n=8). RNA was extracted with the PAXgene miRNA kit for fixed scalp, the miRNeasy kit for PBMCs, and the RNeasy kit for mouse skin. TCRbeta CDR3 regions were amplified by immunoSEQ multiplex PCR with 35 Vbeta forward and 13 Jbeta reverse primers. The full study reports these points: Unlike mouse skin, where gammadelta T cells dominate, normal human skin contains resident alphabeta T cells that get sequenced too, which complicates analysis of the scalp TCR repertoire. Higher clonality and more expanded CD8+ clones were observed in lesional scalp than in normal scalp, particularly in alopecia totalis/universalis, a finding suggestive of antigenic drive. Compared with mice, TCR sequences shared between patients were less clear, possibly partly because of HLA diversity across the patient population.

Library prep was done by the immunoSEQ multiplex PCR assay. RNA was extracted from all samples and reverse transcribed into cDNA, which served as template for TCR sequencing. First-strand cDNA was synthesized using SuperScript III with a 2:1 mix of oligo-dT and random hexamers. A synthetic immune receptor repertoire was used to measure amplification bias, and any remaining bias was corrected computationally. As for how the authors treated the data: Raw reads were preprocessed for error removal, and CDR3 was defined according to IMGT conventions as running from the conserved cysteine to phenylalanine. Clonality was computed as 1 minus the Shannon entropy, with the entropy normalized by log2 of the number of productive unique TCRs. Whether each scalp clone was CD4 or CD8 was inferred by checking scalp TCRbeta sequences against the CD4 and CD8 repertoires from sorted blood. Imported from immuneACCESS, the table was reduced by TCRdb to in-frame sequences with V and J called. These copies leave out some clones; in studies compared against another copy, an unresolved V gene accounts for under half, and the cause of the remainder is not known. V and J calls and clone size are as listed in that table; D and trimming were resolved from the DNA. The sample contains 200,000 or so clones, around three fifths of them found a single time. The ten largest clones represent nearly 5% of the sample.

PBMCs were isolated by density centrifugation and stained for CD3, CD4 and CD8, and CD4+ and CD8+ T cells were sorted on a FACSAria. Scalp biopsies and blood samples were obtained from unaffected controls. Of note for this clone: Which antigen it targets is not known. There are no base qualities to consult, and no much larger clone falls within one base.

Its CDR3 holds 16 amino acids, cysteine through phenylalanine. Only the CDR3 portion is preserved as DNA: 48 bases, with reading frame beginning at the first base. Reading the germline V gene (reference sequence) gives CDR1 MNHEY and CDR2 SMNVEV. V drops 6 bases and J drops 0 bases, leaving 15 bases in between. This sequence was found in a human donor in good health. The chain links TRBV27 with TRBJ2-1; tentative D gene TRBD2, with 6 bases matching. The specimen was CD8+ T cells sorted from blood. The CDR3 loop reads CASRPLADLSYNEQFF. The base sequence is TGTGCCAGCAGACCCTTAGCGGATCTCTCCTACAATGAGCAGTTCTTC.